Ten or more counts support the clone carrying this T cell receptor beta chain. Its antigen is currently unknown. This record comes from a study of identical twins. Notes on the study in general: Beta clonotypes that were abundant in cord blood contained fewer insertions, a pattern absent from memory repertoires.

The CDR3 sequence is 15 residues long. Germline assignment: CDR1 SGHRS and CDR2 YFSETQ. V dropped 4 bases and J dropped 2; count of bases not matched to a gene: 5. TCRdb redid the calling of the 5' RACE reads with MiXCR, one entry per CDR3 protein. The repertoire holds roughly 260,000 distinct CDR3 sequences, with around 7.6% as singletons. These data are also associated with another study on yellow fever vaccine responses in identical twins.

This chain uses TRBV5-1 with TRBJ2-5; 10 bases map to TRBD2. The sequenced sample consisted of CD8+ T cells sorted from blood. This clonotype was obtained from a young woman in good health. The chain's CDR3 is CASSPLAGGQETQYF. CDR3 nucleotides: TGCGCCAGCAGCCCATTAGCGGGAGGACAAGAGACCCAGTACTTC.